The clone carrying this T cell receptor beta chain was counted only a few times. Its antigen remains unidentified. This entry belongs to a study of T cell repertoires in cytomegalovirus infection. Study summary: Use of recently identified HLA-C-restricted and well-studied HLA-B-restricted CMV epitopes was part of the study. Matching HLA type and CMV infection were both indicated by public TCR beta signatures.

The CDR3 totals 15 residues. The V end was cut by 5 bases, the J end by 2 bases, with 15 bases between. Germline V gene sequence: CDR1 MNHEY, CDR2 SMNVEV (reference sequence). Findings and caveats of the study: CMV-specific TCR beta clonotypes restricted by HLA-C were the ones dominating the ex vivo response.

TCRdb used MiXCR to reprocess the reads, holding one entry per CDR3 protein. Here the sample spans around 710,000 distinct CDR3 sequences, roughly 29% being singletons. The clonotype originates from a human donor in good health (CMV status not recorded). Some clones in this sample may be carry-over from other donors' samples. Material: cultured CD8+ T cells from PBMCs, obtained from culture after CMV antigen stimulation. This sequence joins TRBV27 and TRBJ1-2; D is unresolved. CDR3 nucleotides: TGTGCCAGCAGTCCCCCGGACCGTGAAAACTATGGCTACACCTTC. Its translation is CASSPPDRENYGYTF.